A single sample gave rise to the 4 T cell receptor beta chains below, sequenced in a study of T cell responses to AZD1222 COVID-19 vaccine. This table comes from immunoSEQ multiplex PCR, and its TCRdb copy is limited to in-frame clones, with some not included. The top ten clones hold around 2.8% of a sample with about 150,000 clones, about nine tenths of them seen once. The source material was peripheral blood, sampled on day 0 of MenACWY control vaccination. These TCRs come from an adult in good health.

The V gene is TRBV2, the J gene TRBJ2-3, with 8 positions matching TRBD1. The CDR3 contains 16 residues. Per the germline V gene, CDR1 is SNHLY and CDR2 is FYNNEI. The ends lost 2 bases at V and 0 bases at J; junction bases unmatched: 4. The DNA for the CDR3 is TGTGCCAGCAGTGAACAGGGGGCCCTTAGCACAGATACGCAGTATTTT. It yields the protein CASSEQGALSTDTQYF.

The genes are TRBV7-2 and TRBJ1-5; TRBD1 is a possible D gene (5 bases). The CDR3 has 14 amino acids. Germline V CDR1 and CDR2: SGHTA, FQGNSA. V was trimmed by 5 bases and J by 1 base, leaving 9 bases between them. CDR3 bases: TGTGCCAGCAGCAGCAGGACAAGCAATCAGCCCCAGCATTTT. This codes for CASSSRTSNQPQHF.

Note on this clone: Other nucleotide sequences from this sample produce the same CDR3. The chain has TRBV12-5 and TRBJ2-1, with D perhaps TRBD1 (6 bases). CDR1 and CDR2 from the germline V gene are LGHNT and FRNRAP. The CDR3 totals 13 residues. V was trimmed by 5 bases and J by 5 bases, leaving 10 bases between them. The CDR3 sequence: CASGRGQNNEQFF. DNA for the CDR3: TGTGCTAGTGGTAGAGGACAGAACAATGAGCAGTTCTTC.

J is TRBJ1-2 and V is TRBV19; D not certain. The CDR3 is 16 amino acids. Germline CDR1 is LNHDA and CDR2 is SQIVND (reference sequence). V was cut by 0 bases and J by 0 bases, with 11 bases left in between. DNA for the CDR3: TGTGCCAGTAGTATAGACCTCGATGGGGCTAACTATGGCTACACCTTC. Translated, it gives CASSIDLDGANYGYTF.